These T cell receptor beta chains were read from a single sample in a study of T cells after posttransplantation cyclophosphamide. The protocol was immunoSEQ multiplex PCR, while the TCRdb copy is restricted to in-frame clones and leaves out a portion. The profile covers approximately 12,000 clones, with under 85% appearing a single time and 0.65% to 0.85% taken by the ten largest. Sequencing used memory CD4+ T cells sorted from PBMCs. Receptor source: a man between 50 and 59 years old in good health, CMV-negative, and a related stem cell transplant donor. CDR3s include the opening cysteine and the closing phenylalanine or tryptophan. D genes are given only for firm matches. The size field is filled for only some rows; it gives once, few, many or a size class.

v_gene	d_gene	abundance	j_gene	CDR3aa	CDR3nt
TRBV6-5	-	-	TRBJ1-2	CASRTNIDGYTF	TGTGCCAGCAGAACCAATATAGATGGCTACACCTTC
TRBV27	-	-	TRBJ2-2	CASSLGHLTGELFF	TGTGCCAGCAGTTTAGGTCACCTAACCGGGGAGCTGTTTTTT
TRBV5-5	TRBD2	once	TRBJ2-3	CASSSRDYSTDTQYF	TGTGCCAGCAGCTCCCGGGACTACAGCACAGATACGCAGTATTTT
TRBV4-1	TRBD1	-	TRBJ2-1	CASSPQDRRNEQFF	TGCGCCAGCAGCCCCCAGGACAGGCGCAATGAGCAGTTCTTC
TRBV6-6	-	few	TRBJ1-2	CASGPGVNYGYTF	TGTGCCAGCGGTCCGGGGGTTAACTATGGCTACACCTTC
TRBV7-9	TRBD1	once	TRBJ2-1	CASSFSTGGEQFF	TGTGCCAGCAGCTTCTCCACAGGGGGCGAGCAGTTCTTC
TRBV5-1	TRBD1	-	TRBJ2-7	CASSLVQGHEQYF	TGCGCCAGCAGCTTGGTACAGGGGCACGAGCAGTACTTC
TRBV27	-	-	TRBJ2-7	CASRLTPVIANSYEQYF	TGTGCCAGCAGACTCACTCCCGTGATAGCGAACTCCTACGAGCAGTACTTC
TRBV6-1	TRBD1	-	TRBJ2-7	CASSVDRDLVYEQYF	TGTGCCAGCAGTGTTGACAGGGATTTGGTCTACGAGCAGTACTTC
TRBV2	-	few	TRBJ2-2	CASNLLENTGELFF	TGTGCCAGCAATCTACTAGAGAACACCGGGGAGCTGTTTTTT
TRBV6-6	TRBD1	-	TRBJ1-2	CASRLTGGDDGYTF	TGTGCCAGCCGCCTTACAGGGGGCGATGACGGCTACACCTTC
TRBV11-2	TRBD1	-	TRBJ2-7	CASSALLHGRQGAMSGQYF	TGTGCCAGCAGCGCACTACTCCACGGTAGACAGGGGGCGATGAGCGGGCAGTACTTC
TRBV7-8	TRBD1	-	TRBJ1-5	CASSLDRANNQPQHF	TGTGCCAGCAGCTTGGACAGGGCAAACAATCAGCCCCAGCATTTT
TRBV5-4	-	few	TRBJ1-1	CASSFGKGVNTEAFF	TGTGCCAGCAGCTTCGGAAAGGGGGTGAACACTGAAGCTTTCTTT
TRBV7-8	TRBD1	-	TRBJ1-2	CASSLGTGVVGGYTF	TGTGCCAGCAGCTTGGGGACAGGGGTAGTAGGGGGCTACACCTTC
TRBV10-3	TRBD1	-	TRBJ1-1	CAISPTGGMTEAFF	TGTGCCATCAGTCCGACAGGGGGAATGACTGAAGCTTTCTTT
TRBV6-5	-	-	TRBJ1-2	CASSYARILSSGGYTF	TGTGCCAGCAGTTACGCTCGAATACTATCATCGGGTGGCTACACCTTC
TRBV6-5	-	once	TRBJ1-2	CASSPAPSFYGYTF	TGTGCCAGCAGTCCCGCCCCGAGTTTCTATGGCTACACCTTC
TRBV15	-	-	TRBJ2-1	CATSSNFNNEQFF	TGTGCCACCAGCAGCAACTTTAACAATGAGCAGTTCTTC
TRBV5-1	TRBD1	-	TRBJ1-1	CASSPGTGVTEAFF	TGCGCCAGCAGCCCCGGGACAGGGGTCACTGAAGCTTTCTTT
TRBV27	-	once	TRBJ1-4	CASKPGVGGFLFF	TGTGCCAGCAAGCCGGGGGTGGGGGGATTTCTGTTTTTT
TRBV5-6	-	-	TRBJ1-1	CASSTVVAGRGSTEAFF	TGTGCCAGCAGCACCGTTGTAGCAGGGCGTGGCTCCACTGAAGCTTTCTTT